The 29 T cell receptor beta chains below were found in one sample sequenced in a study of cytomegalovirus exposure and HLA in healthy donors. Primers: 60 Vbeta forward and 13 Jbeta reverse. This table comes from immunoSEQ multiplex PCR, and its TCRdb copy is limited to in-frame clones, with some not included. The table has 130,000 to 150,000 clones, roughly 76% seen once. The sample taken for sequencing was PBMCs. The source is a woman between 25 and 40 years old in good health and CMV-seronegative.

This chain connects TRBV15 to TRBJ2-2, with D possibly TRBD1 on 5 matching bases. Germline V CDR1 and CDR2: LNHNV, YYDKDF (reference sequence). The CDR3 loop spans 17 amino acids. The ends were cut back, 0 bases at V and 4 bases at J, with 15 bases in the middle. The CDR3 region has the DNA TGTGCCACCAGCAGAGATTTGGCAGGGTACGGCACCGGGGAGCTGTTTTTT. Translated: CATSRDLAGYGTGELFF.

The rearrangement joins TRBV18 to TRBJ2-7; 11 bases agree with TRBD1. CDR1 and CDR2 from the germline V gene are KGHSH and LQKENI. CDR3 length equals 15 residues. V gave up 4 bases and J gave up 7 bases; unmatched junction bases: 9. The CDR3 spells CASSLDGQGAREQYF. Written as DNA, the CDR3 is TGTGCCAGCTCACTCGATGGACAGGGGGCGCGGGAGCAGTACTTC.

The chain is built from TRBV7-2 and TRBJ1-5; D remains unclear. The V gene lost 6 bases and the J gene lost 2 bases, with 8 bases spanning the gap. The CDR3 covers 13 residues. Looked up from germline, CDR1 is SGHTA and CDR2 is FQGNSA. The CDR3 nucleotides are TGTGCCAGCAGGGGGAGTGGCAATCAGCCCCAGCATTTT. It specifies CASRGSGNQPQHF.

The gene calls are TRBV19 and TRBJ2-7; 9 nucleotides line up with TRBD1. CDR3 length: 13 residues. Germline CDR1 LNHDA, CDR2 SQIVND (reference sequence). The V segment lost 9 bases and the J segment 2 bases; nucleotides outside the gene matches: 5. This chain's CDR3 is CASGGTGTYEQYF. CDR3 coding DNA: TGTGCCAGCGGGGGGACAGGGACCTACGAGCAGTACTTC.

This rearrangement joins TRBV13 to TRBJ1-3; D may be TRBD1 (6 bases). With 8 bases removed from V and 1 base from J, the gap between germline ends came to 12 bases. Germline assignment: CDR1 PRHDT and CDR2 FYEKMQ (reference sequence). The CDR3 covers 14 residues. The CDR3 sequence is CASGLQGSGNTIYF. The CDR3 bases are TGTGCCAGCGGACTTCAGGGGTCTGGAAACACCATATATTTT.

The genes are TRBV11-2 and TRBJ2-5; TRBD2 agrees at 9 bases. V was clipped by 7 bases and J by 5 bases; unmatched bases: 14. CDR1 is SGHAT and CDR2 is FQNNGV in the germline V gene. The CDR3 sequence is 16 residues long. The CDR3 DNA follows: TGTGCCAGCACCGTTGGGCGGGGGGGCCAATATGAGACCCAGTACTTC. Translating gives CASTVGRGGQYETQYF.

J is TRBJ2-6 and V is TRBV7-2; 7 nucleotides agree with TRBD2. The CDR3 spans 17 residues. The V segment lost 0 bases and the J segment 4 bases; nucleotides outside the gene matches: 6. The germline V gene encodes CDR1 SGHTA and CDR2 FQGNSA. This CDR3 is CASSLAGGSSGANVLTF. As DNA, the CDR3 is TGTGCCAGCAGCTTAGCGGGGGGGTCATCCGGGGCCAACGTCCTGACTTTC. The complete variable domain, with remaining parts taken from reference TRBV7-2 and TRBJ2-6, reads GAGVSQSPSNKVTEKGKDVELRCDPISGHTALYWYRQSLGQGLEFLIYFQGNSAPDKSGLPSDRFSAERTGGSVSTLTIQRTQQEDSAVYLCASSLAGGSSGANVLTFGAGSRLTVL.

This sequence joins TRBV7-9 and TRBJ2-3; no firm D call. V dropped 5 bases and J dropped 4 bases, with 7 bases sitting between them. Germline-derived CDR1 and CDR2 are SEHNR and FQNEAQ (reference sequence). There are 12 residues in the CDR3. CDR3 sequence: CASSREADTQYF. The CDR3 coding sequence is TGTGCCAGCAGCCGTGAGGCAGATACGCAGTATTTT.

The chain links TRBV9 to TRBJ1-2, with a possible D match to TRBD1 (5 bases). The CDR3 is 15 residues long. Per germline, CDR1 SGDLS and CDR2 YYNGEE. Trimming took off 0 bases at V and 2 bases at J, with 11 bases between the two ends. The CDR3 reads CASSVEPRVNYGYTF. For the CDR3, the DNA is TGTGCCAGCAGCGTAGAGCCCAGGGTCAACTATGGCTACACCTTC.

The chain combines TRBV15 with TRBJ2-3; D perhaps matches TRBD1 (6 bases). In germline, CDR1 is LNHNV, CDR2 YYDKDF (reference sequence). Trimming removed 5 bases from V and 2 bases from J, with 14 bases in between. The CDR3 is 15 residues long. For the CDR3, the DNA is TGTGCCACCAGCGCAGGGGAGTTGTACACAGATACGCAGTATTTT. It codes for CATSAGELYTDTQYF.

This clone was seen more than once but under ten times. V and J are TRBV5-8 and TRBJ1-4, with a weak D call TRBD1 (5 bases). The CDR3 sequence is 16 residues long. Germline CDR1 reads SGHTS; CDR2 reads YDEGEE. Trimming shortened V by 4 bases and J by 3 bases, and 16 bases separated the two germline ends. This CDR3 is CASSRTSRGANEKLFF. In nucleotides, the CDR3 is TGTGCCAGCAGCCGGACATCACGAGGAGCTAATGAAAAACTGTTTTTT.

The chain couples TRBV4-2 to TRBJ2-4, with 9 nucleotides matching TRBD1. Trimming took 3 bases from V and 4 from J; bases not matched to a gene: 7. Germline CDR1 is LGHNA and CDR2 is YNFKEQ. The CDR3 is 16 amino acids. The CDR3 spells CASSHALGQGKNIQYF. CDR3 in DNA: TGTGCCAGCAGCCACGCACTCGGACAGGGGAAAAACATTCAGTACTTC.

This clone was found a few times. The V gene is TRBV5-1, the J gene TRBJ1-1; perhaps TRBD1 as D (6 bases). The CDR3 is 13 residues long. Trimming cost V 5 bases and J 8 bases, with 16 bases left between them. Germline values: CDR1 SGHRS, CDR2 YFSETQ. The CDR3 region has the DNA TGCGCCAGCAGATACACCCCCGGGACAGAAGCTTTCTTT. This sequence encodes CASRYTPGTEAFF. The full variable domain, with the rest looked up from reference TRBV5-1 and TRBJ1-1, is KAGVTQTPRYLIKTRGQQVTLSCSPISGHRSVSWYQQTPGQGLQFLFEYFSETQRNKGNFPGRFSGRQFSNSRSEMNVSTLELGDSALYLCASRYTPGTEAFFGQGTRLTVV.

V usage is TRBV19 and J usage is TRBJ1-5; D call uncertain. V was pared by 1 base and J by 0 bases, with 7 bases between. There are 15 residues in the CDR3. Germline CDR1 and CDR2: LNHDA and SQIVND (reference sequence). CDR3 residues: CASSIAQYSNQPQHF. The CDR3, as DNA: TGTGCCAGTAGTATAGCACAGTATAGCAATCAGCCCCAGCATTTT.

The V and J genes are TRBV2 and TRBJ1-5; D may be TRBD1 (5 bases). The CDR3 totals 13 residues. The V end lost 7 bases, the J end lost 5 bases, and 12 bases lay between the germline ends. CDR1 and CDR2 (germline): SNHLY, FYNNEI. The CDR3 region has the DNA TGTGCCAGCATTCAGGGTCCCCATCAGCCCCAGCATTTT. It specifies CASIQGPHQPQHF.

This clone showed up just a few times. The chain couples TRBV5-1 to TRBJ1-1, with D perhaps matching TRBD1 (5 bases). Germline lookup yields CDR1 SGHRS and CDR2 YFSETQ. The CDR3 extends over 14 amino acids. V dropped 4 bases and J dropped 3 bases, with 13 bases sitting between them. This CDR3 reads CASSARRGDTEAFF. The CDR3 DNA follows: TGCGCCAGCAGCGCAAGACGGGGGGACACTGAAGCTTTCTTT.

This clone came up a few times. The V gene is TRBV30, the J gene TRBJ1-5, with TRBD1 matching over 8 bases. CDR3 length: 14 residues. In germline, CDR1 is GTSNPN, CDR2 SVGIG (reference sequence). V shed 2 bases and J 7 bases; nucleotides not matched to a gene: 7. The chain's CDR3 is CAWSRGQAGQPQHF. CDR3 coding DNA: TGTGCCTGGAGTAGGGGACAGGCCGGGCAGCCCCAGCATTTT.

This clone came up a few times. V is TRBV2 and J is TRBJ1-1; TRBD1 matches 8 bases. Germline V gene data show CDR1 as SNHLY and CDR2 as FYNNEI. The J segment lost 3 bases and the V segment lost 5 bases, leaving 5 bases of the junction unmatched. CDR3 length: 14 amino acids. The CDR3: CASSLDRGDTEAFF. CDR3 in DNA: TGTGCCAGCAGTTTAGACAGGGGTGACACTGAAGCTTTCTTT.

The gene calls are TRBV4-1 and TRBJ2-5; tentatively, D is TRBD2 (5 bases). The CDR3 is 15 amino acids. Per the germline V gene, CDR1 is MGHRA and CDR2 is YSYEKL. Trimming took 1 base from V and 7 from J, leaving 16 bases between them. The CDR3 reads CASSQAGSGVGTQYF. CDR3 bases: TGCGCCAGCAGCCAAGCGGGGTCCGGAGTGGGGACCCAGTACTTC.

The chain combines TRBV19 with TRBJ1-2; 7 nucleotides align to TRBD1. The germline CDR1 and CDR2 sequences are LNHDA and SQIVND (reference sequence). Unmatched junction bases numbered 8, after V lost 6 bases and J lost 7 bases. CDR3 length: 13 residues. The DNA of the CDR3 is TGTGCCAGTAGAGGGACAGCTCAGTTTGGCTACACCTTC. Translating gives CASRGTAQFGYTF.

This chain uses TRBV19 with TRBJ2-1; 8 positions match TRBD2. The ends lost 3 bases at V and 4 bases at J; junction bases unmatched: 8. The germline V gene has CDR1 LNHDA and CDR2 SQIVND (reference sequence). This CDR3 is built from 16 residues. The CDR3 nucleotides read TGTGCCAGTAGTATTTATGCGGGAGGAACTTACAATGAGCAGTTCTTC. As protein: CASSIYAGGTYNEQFF.

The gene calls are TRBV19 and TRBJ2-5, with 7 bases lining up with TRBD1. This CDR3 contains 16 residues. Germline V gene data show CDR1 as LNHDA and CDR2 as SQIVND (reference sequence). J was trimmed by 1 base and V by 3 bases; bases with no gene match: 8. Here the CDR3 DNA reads TGTGCCAGTAGTATTCGGACAGGCCGGGGCCAAGAGACCCAGTACTTC. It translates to CASSIRTGRGQETQYF.

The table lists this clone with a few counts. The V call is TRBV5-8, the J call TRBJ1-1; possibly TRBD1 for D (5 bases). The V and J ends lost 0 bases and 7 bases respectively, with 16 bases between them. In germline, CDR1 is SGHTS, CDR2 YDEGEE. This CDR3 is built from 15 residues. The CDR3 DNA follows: TGTGCCAGCAGCTTGGGAGTGGGCAGGGCTGTTGAAGCTTTCTTT. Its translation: CASSLGVGRAVEAFF.

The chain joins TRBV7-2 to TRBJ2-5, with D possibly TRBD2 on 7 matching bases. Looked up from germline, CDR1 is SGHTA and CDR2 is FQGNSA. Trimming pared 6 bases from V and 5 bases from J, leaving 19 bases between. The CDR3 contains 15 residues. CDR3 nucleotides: TGTGCCAGCAGTATGAACCCGGGGGGCGGGGAGACCCAGTACTTC. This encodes CASSMNPGGGETQYF.

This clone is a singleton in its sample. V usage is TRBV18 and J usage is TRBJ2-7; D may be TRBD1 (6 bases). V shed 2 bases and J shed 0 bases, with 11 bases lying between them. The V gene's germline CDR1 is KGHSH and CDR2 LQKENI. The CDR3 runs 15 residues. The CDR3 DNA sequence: TGTGCCAGCTCACCAACCAGGGGAAACTCCTACGAGCAGTACTTC. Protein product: CASSPTRGNSYEQYF.

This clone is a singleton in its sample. The chain's CDR3 is CASSQTSDQETQYF. The CDR3 region has the DNA TGTGCCAGCAGCCAGACTAGCGACCAAGAGACCCAGTACTTC. V and J are TRBV7-2 and TRBJ2-5; 8 bases fit TRBD2. This CDR3 region has 14 residues. V trimming: 5 bases; J trimming: 0 bases; junction bases outside the gene matches: 2. Per germline, CDR1 SGHTA and CDR2 FQGNSA.

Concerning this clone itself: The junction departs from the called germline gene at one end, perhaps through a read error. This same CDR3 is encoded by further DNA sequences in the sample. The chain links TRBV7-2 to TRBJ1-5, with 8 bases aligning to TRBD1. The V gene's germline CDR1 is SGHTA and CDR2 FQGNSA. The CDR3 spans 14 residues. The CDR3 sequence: CASSLAGGNQPQHF. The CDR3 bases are TGTGCCAGCAGCTTGGCAGGGGGCAACCAGCCCCAGCATTTT.

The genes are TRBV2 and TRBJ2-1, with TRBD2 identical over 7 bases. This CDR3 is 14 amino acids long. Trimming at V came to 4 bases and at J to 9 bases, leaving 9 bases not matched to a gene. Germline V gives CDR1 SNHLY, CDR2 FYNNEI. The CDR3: CASSGLASVLEQFF. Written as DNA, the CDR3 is TGTGCCAGCAGTGGACTAGCCTCTGTTCTTGAGCAGTTCTTC.

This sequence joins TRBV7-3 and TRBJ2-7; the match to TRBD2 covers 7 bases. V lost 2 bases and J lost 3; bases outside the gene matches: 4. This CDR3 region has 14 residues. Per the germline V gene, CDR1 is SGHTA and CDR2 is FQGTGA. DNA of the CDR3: TGTGCCAGCAGCTTAGGGTCGGGGGGCTACGAGCAGTACTTC. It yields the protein CASSLGSGGYEQYF. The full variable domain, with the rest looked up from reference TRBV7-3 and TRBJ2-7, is GAGVSQTPSNKVTEKGKYVELRCDPISGHTALYWYRQSLGQGPEFLIYFQGTGAADDSGLPNDRFFAVRPEGSVSTLKIQRTERGDSAVYLCASSLGSGGYEQYFGPGTRLTVT.